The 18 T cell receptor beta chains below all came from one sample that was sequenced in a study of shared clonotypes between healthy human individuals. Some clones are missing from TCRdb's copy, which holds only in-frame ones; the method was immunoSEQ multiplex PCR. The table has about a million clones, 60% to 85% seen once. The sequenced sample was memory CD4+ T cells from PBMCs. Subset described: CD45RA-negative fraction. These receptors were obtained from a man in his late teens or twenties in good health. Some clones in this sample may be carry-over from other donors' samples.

This chain's CDR3 is CASSLGGLAGDEEQYF. CDR3 sequence (DNA): TGCGCCAGCAGCTTGGGGGGACTAGCGGGAGATGAGGAGCAGTACTTC. The chain combines TRBV5-1 with TRBJ2-7; 14 nucleotides align to TRBD2. The CDR3 runs 16 residues. Germline-derived CDR1 and CDR2 are SGHRS and YFSETQ. V gave up 0 bases and J gave up 7 bases; unmatched junction bases: 6.

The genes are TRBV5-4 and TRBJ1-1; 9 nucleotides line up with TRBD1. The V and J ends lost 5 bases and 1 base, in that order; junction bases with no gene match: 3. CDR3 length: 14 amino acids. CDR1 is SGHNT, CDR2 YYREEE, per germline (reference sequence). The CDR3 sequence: CASSWTGANTEAFF. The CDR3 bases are TGTGCCAGCAGTTGGACAGGGGCGAACACTGAAGCTTTCTTT.

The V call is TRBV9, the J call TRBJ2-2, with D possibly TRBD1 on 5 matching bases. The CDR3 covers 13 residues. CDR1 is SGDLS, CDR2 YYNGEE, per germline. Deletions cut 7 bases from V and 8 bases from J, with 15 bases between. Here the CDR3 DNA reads TGTGCCAGCGGAAGAGCAGGGATGGGGGAGCTGTTTTTT. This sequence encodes CASGRAGMGELFF.

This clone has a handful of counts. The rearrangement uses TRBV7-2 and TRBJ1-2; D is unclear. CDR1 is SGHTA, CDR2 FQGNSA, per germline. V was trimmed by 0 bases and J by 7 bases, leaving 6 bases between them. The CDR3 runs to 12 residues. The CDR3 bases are TGTGCCAGCAGCTTAGCCAACGTTGGCTACACCTTC. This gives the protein CASSLANVGYTF.

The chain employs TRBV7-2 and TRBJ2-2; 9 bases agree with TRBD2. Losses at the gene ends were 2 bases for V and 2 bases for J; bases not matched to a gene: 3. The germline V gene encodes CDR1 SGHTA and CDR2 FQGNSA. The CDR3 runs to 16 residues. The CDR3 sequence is CASSLNSGGNTGELFF. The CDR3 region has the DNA TGTGCCAGCAGCTTAAATAGCGGGGGAAACACCGGGGAGCTGTTTTTT.

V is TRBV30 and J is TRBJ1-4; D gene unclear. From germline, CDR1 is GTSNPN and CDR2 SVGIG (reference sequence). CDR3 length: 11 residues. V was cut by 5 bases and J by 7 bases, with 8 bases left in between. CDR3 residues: CAWGSTEKLFF. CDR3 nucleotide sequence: TGTGCCTGGGGGAGTACTGAAAAACTGTTTTTT.

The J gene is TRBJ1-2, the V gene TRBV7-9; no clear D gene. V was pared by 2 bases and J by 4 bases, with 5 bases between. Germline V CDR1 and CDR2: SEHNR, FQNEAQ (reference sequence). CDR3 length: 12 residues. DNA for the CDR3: TGTGCCAGCAGCTTAATATCCTATGGCTACACCTTC. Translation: CASSLISYGYTF. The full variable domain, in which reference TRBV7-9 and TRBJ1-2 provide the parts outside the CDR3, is DTGVSQNPRHKITKRGQNVTFRCDPISEHNRLYWYRQTLGQGPEFLTYFQNEAQLEKSRLLSDRFSAERPKGSFSTLEIQRTEQGDSAMYLCASSLISYGYTFGSGTRLTVV.

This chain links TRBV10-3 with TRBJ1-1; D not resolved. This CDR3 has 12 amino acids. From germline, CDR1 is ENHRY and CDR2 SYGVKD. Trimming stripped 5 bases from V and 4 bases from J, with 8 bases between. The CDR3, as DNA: TGTGCCATCAGTCCGGGTAGCACTGAAGCTTTCTTT. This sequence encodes CAISPGSTEAFF.

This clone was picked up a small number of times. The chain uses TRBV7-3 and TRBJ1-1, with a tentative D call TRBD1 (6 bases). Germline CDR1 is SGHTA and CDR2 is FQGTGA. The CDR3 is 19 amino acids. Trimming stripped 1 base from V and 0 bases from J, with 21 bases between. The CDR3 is CASSLIPQRGLSVNTEAFF. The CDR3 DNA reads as TGTGCCAGCAGCTTAATTCCCCAACGGGGGCTCTCGGTGAACACTGAAGCTTTCTTT.

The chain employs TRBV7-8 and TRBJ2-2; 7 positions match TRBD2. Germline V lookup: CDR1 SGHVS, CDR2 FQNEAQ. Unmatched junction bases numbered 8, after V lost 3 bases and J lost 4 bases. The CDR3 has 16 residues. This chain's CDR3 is CASSFQAGAGTGELFF. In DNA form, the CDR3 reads TGTGCCAGCAGCTTCCAGGCGGGAGCGGGCACCGGGGAGCTGTTTTTT.

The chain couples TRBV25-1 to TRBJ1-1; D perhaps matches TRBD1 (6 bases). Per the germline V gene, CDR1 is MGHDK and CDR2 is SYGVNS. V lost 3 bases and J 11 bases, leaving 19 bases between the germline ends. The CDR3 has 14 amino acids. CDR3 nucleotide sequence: TGTGCCAGCAGTGACGGTGCTAGGGGGTTTTTGGCTTTCTTT. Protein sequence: CASSDGARGFLAFF.

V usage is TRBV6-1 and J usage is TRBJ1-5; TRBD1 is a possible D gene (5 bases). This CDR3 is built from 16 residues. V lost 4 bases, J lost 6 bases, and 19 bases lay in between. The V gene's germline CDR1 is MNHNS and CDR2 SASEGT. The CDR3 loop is CASSGGTVLGSQPQHF. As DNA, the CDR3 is TGTGCCAGCAGTGGGGGGACGGTTCTGGGAAGTCAGCCCCAGCATTTT.

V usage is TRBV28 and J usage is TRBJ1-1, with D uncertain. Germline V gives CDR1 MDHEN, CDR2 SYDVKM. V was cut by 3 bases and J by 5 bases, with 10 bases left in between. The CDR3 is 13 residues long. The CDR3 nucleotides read TGTGCCAGCAGTTTCGATTATAGGACTGAAGCTTTCTTT. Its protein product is CASSFDYRTEAFF.

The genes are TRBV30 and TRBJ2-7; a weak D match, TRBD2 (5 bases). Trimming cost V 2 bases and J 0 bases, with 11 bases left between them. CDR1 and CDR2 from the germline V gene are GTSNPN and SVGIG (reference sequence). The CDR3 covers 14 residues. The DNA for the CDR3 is TGTGCCTGGAGTTCGCTCCGGGGCTCCTACGAGCAGTACTTC. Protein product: CAWSSLRGSYEQYF.

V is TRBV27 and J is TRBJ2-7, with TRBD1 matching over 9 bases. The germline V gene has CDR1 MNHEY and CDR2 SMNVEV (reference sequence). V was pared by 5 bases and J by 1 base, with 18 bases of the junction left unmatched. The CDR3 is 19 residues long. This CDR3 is CASSPFGTGGPLLSYEQYF. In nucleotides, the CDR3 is TGTGCCAGCAGTCCTTTTGGAACAGGGGGCCCTCTTTTGTCCTACGAGCAGTACTTC.

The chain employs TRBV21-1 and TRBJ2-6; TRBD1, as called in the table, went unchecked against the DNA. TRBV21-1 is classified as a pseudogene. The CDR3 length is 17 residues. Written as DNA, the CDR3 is TGTGCCAGCAGCTGTGGGACAGGGCCCTCTGGGGCCAACGTCCTGACTTTC. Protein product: CASSCGTGPSGANVLTF.

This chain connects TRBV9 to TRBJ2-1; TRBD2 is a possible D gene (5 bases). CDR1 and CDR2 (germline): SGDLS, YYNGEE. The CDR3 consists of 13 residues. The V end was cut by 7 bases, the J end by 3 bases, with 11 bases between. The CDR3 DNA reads TGTGCCAGCTCATTCGACTACTACAATGAGCAGTTCTTC. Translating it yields CASSFDYYNEQFF.

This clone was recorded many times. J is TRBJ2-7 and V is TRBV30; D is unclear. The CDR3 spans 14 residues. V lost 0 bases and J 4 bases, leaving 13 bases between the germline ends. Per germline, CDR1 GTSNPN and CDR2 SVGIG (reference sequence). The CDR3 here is CAWSVKGSPYEQYF. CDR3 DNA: TGTGCCTGGAGTGTTAAGGGATCCCCTTACGAGCAGTACTTC.